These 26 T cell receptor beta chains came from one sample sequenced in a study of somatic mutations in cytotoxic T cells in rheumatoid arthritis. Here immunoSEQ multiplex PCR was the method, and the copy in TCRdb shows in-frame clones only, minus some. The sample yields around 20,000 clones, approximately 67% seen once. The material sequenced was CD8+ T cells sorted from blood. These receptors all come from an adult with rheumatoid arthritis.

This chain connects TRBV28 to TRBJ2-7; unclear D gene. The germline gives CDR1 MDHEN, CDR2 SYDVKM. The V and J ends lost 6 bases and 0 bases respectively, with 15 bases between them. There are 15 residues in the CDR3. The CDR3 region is CASRPGPLSSYEQYF. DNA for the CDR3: TGTGCCAGCAGGCCTGGACCGTTGAGCTCCTACGAGCAGTACTTC.

CDR3 protein: CASSQGLAGGIYEQYF. The CDR3 nucleotides are TGTGCCAGCAGCCAAGGACTAGCGGGGGGAATATACGAGCAGTACTTC. V is TRBV4-2 and J is TRBJ2-7; 13 bases match TRBD2. J was trimmed by 4 bases and V by 1 base; bases with no gene match: 4. The CDR3 is made up of 16 amino acids. CDR1 is LGHNA and CDR2 is YNFKEQ in the germline V gene.

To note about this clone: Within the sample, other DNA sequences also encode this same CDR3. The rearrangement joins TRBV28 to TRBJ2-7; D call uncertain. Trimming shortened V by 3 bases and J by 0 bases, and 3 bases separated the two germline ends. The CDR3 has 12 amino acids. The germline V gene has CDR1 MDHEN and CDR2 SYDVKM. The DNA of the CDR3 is TGTGCCAGCAGTTTTCTCTCCTACGAGCAGTACTTC. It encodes CASSFLSYEQYF.

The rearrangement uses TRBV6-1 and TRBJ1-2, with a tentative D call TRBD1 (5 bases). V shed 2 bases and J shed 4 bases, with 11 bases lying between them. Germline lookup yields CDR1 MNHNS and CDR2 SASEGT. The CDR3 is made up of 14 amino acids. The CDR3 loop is CASSEYPGSYGYTF. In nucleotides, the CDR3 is TGTGCCAGCAGTGAATATCCAGGGTCCTATGGCTACACCTTC.

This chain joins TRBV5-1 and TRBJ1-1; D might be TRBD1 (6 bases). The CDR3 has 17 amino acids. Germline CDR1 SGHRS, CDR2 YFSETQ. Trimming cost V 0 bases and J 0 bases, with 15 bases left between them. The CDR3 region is CASSLVETGRLNTEAFF. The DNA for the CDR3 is TGCGCCAGCAGCTTGGTCGAAACAGGGAGATTGAACACTGAAGCTTTCTTT.

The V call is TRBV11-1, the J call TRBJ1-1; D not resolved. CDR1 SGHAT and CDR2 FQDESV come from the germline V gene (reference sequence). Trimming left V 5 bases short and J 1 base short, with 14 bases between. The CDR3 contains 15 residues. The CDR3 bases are TGTGCCAGCAGCCCCGATCCGGCCCAGAACACTGAAGCTTTCTTT. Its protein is CASSPDPAQNTEAFF.

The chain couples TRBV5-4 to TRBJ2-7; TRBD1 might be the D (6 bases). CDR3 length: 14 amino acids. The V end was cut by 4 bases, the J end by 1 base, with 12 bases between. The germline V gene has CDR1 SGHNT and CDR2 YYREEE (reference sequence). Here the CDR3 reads CASSPKGESYEQYF. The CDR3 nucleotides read TGTGCCAGCAGCCCTAAGGGGGAGTCCTACGAGCAGTACTTC. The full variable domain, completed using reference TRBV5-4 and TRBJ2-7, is ETGVTQSPTHLIKTRGQQVTLRCSSQSGHNTVSWYQQALGQGPQFIFQYYREEENGRGNFPPRFSGLQFPNYSSELNVNALELDDSALYLCASSPKGESYEQYFGPGTRLTVT.

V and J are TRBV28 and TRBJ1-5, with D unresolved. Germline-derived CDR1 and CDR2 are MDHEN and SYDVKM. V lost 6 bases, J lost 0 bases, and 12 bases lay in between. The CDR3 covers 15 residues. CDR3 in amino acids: CASRTEDLSNQPQHF. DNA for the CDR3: TGTGCCAGCAGGACGGAGGACCTTAGCAATCAGCCCCAGCATTTT.

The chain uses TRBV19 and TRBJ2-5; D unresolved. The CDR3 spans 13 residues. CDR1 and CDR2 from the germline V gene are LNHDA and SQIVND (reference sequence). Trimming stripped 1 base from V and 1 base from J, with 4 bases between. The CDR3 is CASSIAAQETQYF. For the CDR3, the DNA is TGTGCCAGTAGTATAGCGGCCCAAGAGACCCAGTACTTC.

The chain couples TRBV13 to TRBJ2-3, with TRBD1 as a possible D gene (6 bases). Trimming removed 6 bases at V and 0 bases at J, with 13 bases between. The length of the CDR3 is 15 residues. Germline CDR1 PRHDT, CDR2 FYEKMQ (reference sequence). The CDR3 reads CASSPGTTSTDTQYF. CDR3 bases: TGTGCCAGCAGTCCCGGGACAACTAGCACAGATACGCAGTATTTT.

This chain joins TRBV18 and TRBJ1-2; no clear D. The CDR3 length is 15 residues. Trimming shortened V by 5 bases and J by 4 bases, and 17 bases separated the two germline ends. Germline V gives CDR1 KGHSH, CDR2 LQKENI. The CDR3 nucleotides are TGTGCCAGCTCATTCCCGGACGCCGGATTCTATGGCTACACCTTC. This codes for CASSFPDAGFYGYTF.

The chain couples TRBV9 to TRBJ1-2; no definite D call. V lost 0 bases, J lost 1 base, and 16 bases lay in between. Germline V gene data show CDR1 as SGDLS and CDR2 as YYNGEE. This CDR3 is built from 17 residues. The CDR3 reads CASSVEQTNTGNYGYTF. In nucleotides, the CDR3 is TGTGCCAGCAGCGTAGAACAGACAAACACTGGTAACTATGGCTACACCTTC.

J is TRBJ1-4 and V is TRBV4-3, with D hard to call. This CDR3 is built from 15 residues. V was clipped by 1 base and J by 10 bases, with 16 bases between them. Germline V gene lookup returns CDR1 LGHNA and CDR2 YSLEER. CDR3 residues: CASSQGTGVGRKLFF. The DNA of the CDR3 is TGCGCCAGCAGCCAAGGGACTGGTGTGGGGAGAAAACTGTTTTTT.

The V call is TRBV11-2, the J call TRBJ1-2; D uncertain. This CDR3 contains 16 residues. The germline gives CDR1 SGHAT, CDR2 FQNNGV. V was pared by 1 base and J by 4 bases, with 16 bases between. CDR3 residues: CASSLGTSHSTYGYTF. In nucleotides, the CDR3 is TGTGCCAGCAGCTTAGGAACATCCCACTCTACCTATGGCTACACCTTC. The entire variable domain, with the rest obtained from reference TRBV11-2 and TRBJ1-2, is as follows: EAGVAQSPRYKIIEKRQSVAFWCNPISGHATLYWYQQILGQGPKLLIQFQNNGVVDDSQLPKDRFSAERLKGVDSTLKIQPAKLEDSAVYLCASSLGTSHSTYGYTFGSGTRLTVV.

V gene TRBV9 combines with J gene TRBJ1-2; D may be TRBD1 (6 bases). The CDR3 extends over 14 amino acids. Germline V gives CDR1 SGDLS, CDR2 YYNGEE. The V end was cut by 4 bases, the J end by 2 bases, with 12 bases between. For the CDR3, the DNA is TGTGCCAGCAGCTTCCGACAGGAAAACTATGGCTACACCTTC. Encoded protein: CASSFRQENYGYTF.

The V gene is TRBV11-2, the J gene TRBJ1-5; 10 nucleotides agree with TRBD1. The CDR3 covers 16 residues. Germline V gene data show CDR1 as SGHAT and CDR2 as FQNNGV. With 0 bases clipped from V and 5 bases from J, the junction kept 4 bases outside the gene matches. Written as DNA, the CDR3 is TGTGCCAGCAGCTTAGACGGGACAGGGGTTTATCAGCCCCAGCATTTT. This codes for CASSLDGTGVYQPQHF.

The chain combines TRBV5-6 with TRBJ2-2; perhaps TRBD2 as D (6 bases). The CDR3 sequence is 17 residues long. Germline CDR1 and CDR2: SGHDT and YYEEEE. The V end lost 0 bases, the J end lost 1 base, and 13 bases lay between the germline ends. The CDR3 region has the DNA TGTGCCAGCAGCTTGGCCGTCGGGGGACTGAACACCGGGGAGCTGTTTTTT. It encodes CASSLAVGGLNTGELFF.

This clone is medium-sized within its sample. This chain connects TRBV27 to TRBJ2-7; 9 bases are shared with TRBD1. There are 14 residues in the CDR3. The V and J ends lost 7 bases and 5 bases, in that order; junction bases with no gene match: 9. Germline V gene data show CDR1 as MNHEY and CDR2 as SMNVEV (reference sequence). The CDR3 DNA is TGTGCCAGCACCCCGGGACAGGGCTTGGACGAGCAGTACTTC. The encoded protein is CASTPGQGLDEQYF.

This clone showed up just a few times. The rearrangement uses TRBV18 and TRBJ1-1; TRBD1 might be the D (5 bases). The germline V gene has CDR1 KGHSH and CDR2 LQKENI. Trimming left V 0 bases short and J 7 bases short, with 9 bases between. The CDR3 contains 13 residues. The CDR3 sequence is CASSPPGVGEAFF. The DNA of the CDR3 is TGTGCCAGCTCACCACCGGGGGTAGGTGAAGCTTTCTTT.

The CDR3 region is CASSVADTNYGYTF. The CDR3 nucleotides are TGTGCCAGCAGCGTAGCTGACACTAACTATGGCTACACCTTC. The chain carries TRBV9 and TRBJ1-2; D is ambiguous. The CDR3 has 14 residues. Trimming stripped 0 bases from V and 0 bases from J, with 6 bases between. Germline CDR1 is SGDLS and CDR2 is YYNGEE.

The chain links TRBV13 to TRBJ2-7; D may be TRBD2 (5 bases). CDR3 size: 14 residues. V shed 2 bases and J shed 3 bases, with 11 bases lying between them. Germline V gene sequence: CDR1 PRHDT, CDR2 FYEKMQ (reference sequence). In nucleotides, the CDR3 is TGTGCCAGCAGCTTAAATCCCGAGGGCTACGAGCAGTACTTC. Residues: CASSLNPEGYEQYF.

DNA of the CDR3: TGTGCCATCAGTGAAGGGGGAGAAGCTTTCTTT. Its protein is CAISEGGEAFF. The chain is built from TRBV10-3 and TRBJ1-1; tentative D call: TRBD1 (6 bases). The germline CDR1 and CDR2 sequences are ENHRY and SYGVKD. The CDR3 is 11 amino acids. V lost 3 bases to trimming and J lost 8 bases, with 7 bases between them.

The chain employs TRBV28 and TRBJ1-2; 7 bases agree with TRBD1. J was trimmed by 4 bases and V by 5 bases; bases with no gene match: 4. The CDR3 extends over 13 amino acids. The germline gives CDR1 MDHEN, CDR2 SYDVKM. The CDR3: CASSRTGPYGYTF. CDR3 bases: TGTGCCAGCAGTAGGACAGGACCCTATGGCTACACCTTC.

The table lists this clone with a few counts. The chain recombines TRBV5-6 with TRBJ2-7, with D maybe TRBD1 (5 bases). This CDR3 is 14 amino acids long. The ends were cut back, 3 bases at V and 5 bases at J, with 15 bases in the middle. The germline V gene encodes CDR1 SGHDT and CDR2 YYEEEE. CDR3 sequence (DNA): TGTGCCAGCAGCTCACCCCAGGGATCTGACGAGCAGTACTTC. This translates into CASSSPQGSDEQYF.

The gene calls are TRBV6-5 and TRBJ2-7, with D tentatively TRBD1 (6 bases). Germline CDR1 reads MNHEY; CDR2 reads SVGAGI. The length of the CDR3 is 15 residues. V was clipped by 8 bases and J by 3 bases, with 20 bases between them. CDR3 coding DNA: TGTGCCAGCTCCTATCAGGCACAGGGTTTCTACGAGCAGTACTTC. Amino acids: CASSYQAQGFYEQYF.

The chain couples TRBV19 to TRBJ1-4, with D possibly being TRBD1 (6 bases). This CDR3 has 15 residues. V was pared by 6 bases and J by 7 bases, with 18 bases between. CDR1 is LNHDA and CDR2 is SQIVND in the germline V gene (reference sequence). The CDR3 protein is CASSPRGGSGEKLFF. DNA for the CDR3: TGTGCCAGTAGCCCTCGGGGGGGCTCGGGTGAAAAACTGTTTTTT. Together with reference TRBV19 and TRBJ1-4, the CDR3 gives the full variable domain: DGGITQSPKYLFRKEGQNVTLSCEQNLNHDAMYWYRQDPGQGLRLIYYSQIVNDFQKGDIAEGYSVSREKKESFPLTVTSAQKNPTAFYLCASSPRGGSGEKLFFGSGTQLSVL.